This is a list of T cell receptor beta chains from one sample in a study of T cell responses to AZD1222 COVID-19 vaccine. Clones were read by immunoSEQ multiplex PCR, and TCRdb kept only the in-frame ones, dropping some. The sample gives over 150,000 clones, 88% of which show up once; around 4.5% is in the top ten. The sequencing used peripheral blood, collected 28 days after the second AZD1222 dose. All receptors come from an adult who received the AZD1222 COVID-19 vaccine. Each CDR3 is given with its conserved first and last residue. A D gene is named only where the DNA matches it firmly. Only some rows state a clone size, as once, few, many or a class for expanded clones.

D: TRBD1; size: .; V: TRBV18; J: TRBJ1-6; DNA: TGTGCCAGCTCACTGGGACAGGAGGGTCTCGGGGAGTCACCCCTCCACTTT; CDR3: CASSLGQEGLGESPLHF
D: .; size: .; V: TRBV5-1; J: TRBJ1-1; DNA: TGCGCCAGCAGCTTGGCCTCGGGTGATACTGAAGCTTTCTTT; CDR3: CASSLASGDTEAFF
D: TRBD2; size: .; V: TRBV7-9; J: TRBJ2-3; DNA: TGTGCCAGCAGCCGCCGGACTAGCGGGGGGGCGGATACGCAGTATTTT; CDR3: CASSRRTSGGADTQYF
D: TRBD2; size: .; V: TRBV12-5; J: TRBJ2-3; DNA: TGTGCTAGTGGTTTGCCGCCAGCGGGGTCTGATACGCAGTATTTT; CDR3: CASGLPPAGSDTQYF
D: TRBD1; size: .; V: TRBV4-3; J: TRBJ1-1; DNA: TGCGCCAGCAGCCAAGGGGGACAGGGCGCAGGGTGGGCTTTCTTT; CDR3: CASSQGGQGAGWAFF
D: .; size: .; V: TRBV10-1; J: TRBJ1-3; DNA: TGCGCCAGCTATGGCTTTGGAAACACCATATATTTT; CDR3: CASYGFGNTIYF
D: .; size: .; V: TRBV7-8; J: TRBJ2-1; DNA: TGTGCCAGCAGCTTAGGGATGCATGAGCAGTTCTTC; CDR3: CASSLGMHEQFF
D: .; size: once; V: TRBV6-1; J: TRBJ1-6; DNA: TGTGCCAGCAGTGAAGCAGGAAAGGGGCAGAATTCACCCCTCCACTTT; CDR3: CASSEAGKGQNSPLHF
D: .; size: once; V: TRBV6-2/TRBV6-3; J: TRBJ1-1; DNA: TGTGCCAGCAGTTACGGGGGTCACCACACACCGGGCCTAAGGGGGACTGAAGCTTTCTTT; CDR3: CASSYGGHHTPGLRGTEAFF
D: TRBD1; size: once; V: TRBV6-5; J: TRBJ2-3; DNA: TGTGCCAGCAGACAGGGGCGAAGCACAGATACGCAGTATTTT; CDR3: CASRQGRSTDTQYF
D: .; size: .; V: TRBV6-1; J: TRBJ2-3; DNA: TGTGCCAGCAGTGAATCCCGGTGGTACACAGATACGCAGTATTTT; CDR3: CASSESRWYTDTQYF
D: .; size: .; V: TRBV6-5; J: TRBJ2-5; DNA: TGTGCCAGCAGTTACTCGAATCAGGCTATCCAAGAGACCCAGTACTTC; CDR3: CASSYSNQAIQETQYF
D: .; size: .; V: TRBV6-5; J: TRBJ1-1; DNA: TGTGCCAGCAGTCGGACTCATGGGGGGAGGACTGAAGCTTTCTTT; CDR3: CASSRTHGGRTEAFF
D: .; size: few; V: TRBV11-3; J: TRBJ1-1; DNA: TGTGCCAGCAGCTTAGTCTTAGGCCCTGAAGCTTTCTTT; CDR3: CASSLVLGPEAFF
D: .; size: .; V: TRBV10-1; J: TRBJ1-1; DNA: TGCGCCAGCAGGTATCGGGGGCCTGAAGCTTTCTTT; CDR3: CASRYRGPEAFF
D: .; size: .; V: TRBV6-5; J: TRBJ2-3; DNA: TGTGCCAGCAGTTACTGGACCCCCGGCACAGATACGCAGTATTTT; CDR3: CASSYWTPGTDTQYF
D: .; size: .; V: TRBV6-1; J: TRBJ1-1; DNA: TGTGCCAGCAGTGAAGCGTGGACGGGAGGGGTCAACACTGAAGCTTTCTTT; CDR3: CASSEAWTGGVNTEAFF
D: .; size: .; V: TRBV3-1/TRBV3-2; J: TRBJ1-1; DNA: TGTGCCAGCCAGCCCCTACCGGACAGTCTTTCTACTGAAGCTTTCTTT; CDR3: CASQPLPDSLSTEAFF
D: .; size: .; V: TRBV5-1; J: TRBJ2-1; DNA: TGCGCCAGCGGGGTCGCCGGCCCCCGCTCCAATGAGCAGTTCTTC; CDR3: CASGVAGPRSNEQFF
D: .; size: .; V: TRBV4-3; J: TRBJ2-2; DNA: TGCGCCAGCAGCCAAGATATCGGCGACACCGGGGAGCTGTTTTTT; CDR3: CASSQDIGDTGELFF
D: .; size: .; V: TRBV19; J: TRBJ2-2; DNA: TGTGCCAGTAGTACGGGGTATACCGGGGAGCTGTTTTTT; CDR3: CASSTGYTGELFF
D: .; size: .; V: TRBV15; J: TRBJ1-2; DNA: TGTGCCACCAGCAGAGATTACCCAAAACAGGGTCCCTATGGCTACACCTTC; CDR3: CATSRDYPKQGPYGYTF
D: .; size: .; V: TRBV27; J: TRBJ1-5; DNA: TGTGCCAGCCGAACCTTTATGGGGTTAAATCAGCCCCAGCATTTT; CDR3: CASRTFMGLNQPQHF
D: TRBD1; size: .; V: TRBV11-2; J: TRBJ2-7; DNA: TGTGCCAGCAGCCATCAGGGCAGGGGGTCTTCCTACGAGCAGTACTTC; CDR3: CASSHQGRGSSYEQYF
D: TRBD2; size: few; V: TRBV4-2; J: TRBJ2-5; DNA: TGTGCCAGCAGCCAAGGGGAGTCCCAGACTAGCGGGGGGAAGACCCAGTACTTC; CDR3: CASSQGESQTSGGKTQYF
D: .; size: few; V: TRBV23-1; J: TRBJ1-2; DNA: .; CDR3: CASSQWGTGSDTF
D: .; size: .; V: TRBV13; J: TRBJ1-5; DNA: TGTGCCAGCAGCTTAGGGGCCCGTAGCAATCAGCCCCAGCATTTT; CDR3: CASSLGARSNQPQHF
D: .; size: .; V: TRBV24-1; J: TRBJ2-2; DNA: TGTGCCACCTCCGATTACGCCGGGGAGCTGTTTTTT; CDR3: CATSDYAGELFF
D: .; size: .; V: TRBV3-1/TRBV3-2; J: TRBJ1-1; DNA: TGTGCCAGCAGCATGGGACAGAACACTGAAGCTTTCTTT; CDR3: CASSMGQNTEAFF
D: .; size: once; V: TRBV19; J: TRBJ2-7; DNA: TGTGCCAGTAGTATAGAGTCCAGGGCATCCTACGAGCAGTACTTC; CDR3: CASSIESRASYEQYF
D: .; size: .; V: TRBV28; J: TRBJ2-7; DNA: TGTGCCAGCAGTGCCGGTGGGGTGAGCTACGAGCAGTACTTC; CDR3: CASSAGGVSYEQYF
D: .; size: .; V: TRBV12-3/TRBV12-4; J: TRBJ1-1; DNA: TGTGCCAGCAGCCAGGTGGCGAACACTGAAGCTTTCTTT; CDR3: CASSQVANTEAFF
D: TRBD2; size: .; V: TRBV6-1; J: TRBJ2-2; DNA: TGTGCCAGCAGTGATGGAGCAGGGAGGGCACGGGAGCTGTTTTTT; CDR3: CASSDGAGRARELFF
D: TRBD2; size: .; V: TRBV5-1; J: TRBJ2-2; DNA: TGCGCCAGCAGCAATCTAGCGGGGGTTCCCGGTGAGCTGTTTTTT; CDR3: CASSNLAGVPGELFF
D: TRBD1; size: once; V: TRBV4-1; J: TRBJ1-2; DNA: TGCGCCAGCAGCCCGACGACAGGGCCCCCTACGTCTGGCTACACCTTC; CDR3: CASSPTTGPPTSGYTF
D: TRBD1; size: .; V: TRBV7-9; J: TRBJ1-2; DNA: TGTGCCAGCAGCTTACCCGGACAGGGGTCTGGCTACACCTTC; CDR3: CASSLPGQGSGYTF
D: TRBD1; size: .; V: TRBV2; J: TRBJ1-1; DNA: TGTGCCAGCGTGGGACAGGGGGGGACCCGAAAAGCTTTCTTT; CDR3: CASVGQGGTRKAFF
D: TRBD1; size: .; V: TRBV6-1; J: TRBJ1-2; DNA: TGTGCCAGCAGCAGACAGGGTGCCTATGGCTACACCTTC; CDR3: CASSRQGAYGYTF
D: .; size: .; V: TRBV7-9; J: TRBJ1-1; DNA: TGTGCCAGCAGCCCAATGCCAGATATGAACACTGAAGCTTTCTTT; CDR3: CASSPMPDMNTEAFF
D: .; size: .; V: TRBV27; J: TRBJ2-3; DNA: TGTGCCAGCAGTTTTTCCAGCGACACAGATACGCAGTATTTT; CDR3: CASSFSSDTDTQYF
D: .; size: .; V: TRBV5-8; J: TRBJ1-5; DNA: TGTGCCAGCGCCTCATTGAGTAAAAGCCCCGGGCCCCAGCATTTT; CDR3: CASASLSKSPGPQHF
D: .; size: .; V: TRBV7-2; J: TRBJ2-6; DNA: TGTGCCAGCGGCATCAGAGCTGGGGCCAACGTCCTGACTTTC; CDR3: CASGIRAGANVLTF
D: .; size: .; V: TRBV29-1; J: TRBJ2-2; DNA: TGCAGCACCCTAGGGGTGGGAGGGGGCCGCGGAACCGGGGAGCTGTTTTTT; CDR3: CSTLGVGGGRGTGELFF
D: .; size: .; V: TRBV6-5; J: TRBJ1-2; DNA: TGTGCCAGCAGTTTTTCTGACAGCTATGGCTACACCTTC; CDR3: CASSFSDSYGYTF
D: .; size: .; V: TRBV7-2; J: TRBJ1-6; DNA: TGTGCCAGCAGCTCATATCAGGGGTATTCACCCCTCCACTTT; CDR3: CASSSYQGYSPLHF
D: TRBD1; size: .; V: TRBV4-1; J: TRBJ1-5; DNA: TGCGCCAGCAGCCCGACAGGGGTCCCAACCAATCAGCCCCAGCATTTT; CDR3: CASSPTGVPTNQPQHF
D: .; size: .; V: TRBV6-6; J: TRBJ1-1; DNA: TGTGCCAGCAGCCCCCACGAGATGAACACTGAAGCTTTCTTT; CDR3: CASSPHEMNTEAFF
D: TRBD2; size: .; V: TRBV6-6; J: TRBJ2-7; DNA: TGTGCCAGCAGTTACGGCGGGGGGGCTACCTACGAGCAGTACTTC; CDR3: CASSYGGGATYEQYF
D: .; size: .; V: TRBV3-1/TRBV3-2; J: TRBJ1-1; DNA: TGTGCCAGCACTCCTAATATGAACACTGAAGCTTTCTTT; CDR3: CASTPNMNTEAFF
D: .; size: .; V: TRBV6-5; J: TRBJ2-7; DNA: TGTGCCAGCAGTAACGCAGGGAGCTCCTACGAGCAGTACTTC; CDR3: CASSNAGSSYEQYF
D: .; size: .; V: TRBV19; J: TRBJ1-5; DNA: TGTGCCAGTAGTATAGCCAATATGGCCTCATTGCCCCAGCATTTT; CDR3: CASSIANMASLPQHF
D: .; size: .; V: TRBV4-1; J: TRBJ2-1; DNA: TGCGCCAGCAGCCAAGTTCGCGGGTCCAGCTACAATGAGCAGTTCTTC; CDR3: CASSQVRGSSYNEQFF
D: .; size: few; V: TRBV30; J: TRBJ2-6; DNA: TGTGCCTGGAGTACAGATGAGGGCTCTGGGGCCAACGTCCTGACTTTC; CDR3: CAWSTDEGSGANVLTF
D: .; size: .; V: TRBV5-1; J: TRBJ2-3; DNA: TGCGCCAGCCAACATGTTGGACCAACAGATACGCAGTATTTT; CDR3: CASQHVGPTDTQYF
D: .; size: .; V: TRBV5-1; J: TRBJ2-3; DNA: TGCGCCAGCTATCCGGGACTCCGCACAGATACGCAGTATTTT; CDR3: CASYPGLRTDTQYF
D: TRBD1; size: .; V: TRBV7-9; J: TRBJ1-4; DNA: TGTGCCAGCAGCCCAGACAGGGTCGCAACTAATGAAAAACTGTTTTTT; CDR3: CASSPDRVATNEKLFF
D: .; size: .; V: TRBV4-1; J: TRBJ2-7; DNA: TGCGCCAGCAGCCAAGACGAGTTCGCCTACGAGCAGTACTTC; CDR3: CASSQDEFAYEQYF
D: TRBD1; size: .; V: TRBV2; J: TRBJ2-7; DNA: TGTGCCAGCAGTGAACGGCCAGGGGGCGCGGGGGAGCAGTACTTC; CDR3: CASSERPGGAGEQYF
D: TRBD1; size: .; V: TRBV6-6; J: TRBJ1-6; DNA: TGTGCCAGCAGTACCGGGGACAGTACGAACAATTCACCCCTCCACTTT; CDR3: CASSTGDSTNNSPLHF
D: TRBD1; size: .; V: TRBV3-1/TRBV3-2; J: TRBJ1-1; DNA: TGTGCCAGCAGCCCCGGGACAGGGTCGAGGGCTGAAGCTTTCTTT; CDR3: CASSPGTGSRAEAFF